The entry below gives a single T cell receptor (beta chain) sequence along with its context. The antigen is undetermined. The source of the sample is a study of tumor and adjacent non-tumor tissue in lung cancer. The study's findings and limits: TCR diversity was significantly greater in tumor than normal lung tissue. Tumor TCR diversity, when higher, was linked to shorter survival.

A modified ARM-PCR protocol with three rounds of nested PCR amplified TCRbeta. In TCRdb, the multiplex PCR reads were re-called with MiXCR into one record per CDR3 protein. In the table there are some 66,000 distinct CDR3 sequences, about 56% of which are singletons. The template was RNA from unsorted bulk tissue. The normal lung tissue was taken more than 3 cm from the tumor edge. Chemotherapy-naive patients with new lung cancer underwent thoracic surgery in China, August–late 2014. CDR3 length: 16 residues. The germline V gene encodes CDR1 MNHEY and CDR2 SVGAGI. V was pared by 6 bases and J by 4 bases, with 20 bases between.

Sequencing was performed on distant non-tumor lung tissue. The TCR comes from a man between 70 and 80 years old with non-small cell lung cancer. V is TRBV6-5 and J is TRBJ2-3, with D maybe TRBD1 (7 bases). The CDR3 nucleotides are TGTGCCAGCAGCCGCCTAGCGAGGGGGCCCGCAGATACGCAGTATTTT. The encoded protein is CASSRLARGPADTQYF.